One sample yielded the 18 T cell receptor beta chains listed below, sequenced in a study of vaccination effects on CD4 cells after COVID-19. It was after approximately 11 days of culture that CD4+ T cells were isolated. Antigens of these TCRs are unknown. TCRdb keeps only in-frame clones here, not all; method: immunoSEQ multiplex PCR. The sample lists about 30,000 clones, 60% to 80% occurring once. The sequencing used CD4+ T cells from PBMCs cultured without peptide, collected before COVID-19 vaccination. The receptors were gathered from a human donor who received a COVID-19 vaccine.

The chain employs TRBV4-1 and TRBJ2-1; D gene ambiguous. CDR3 size: 14 residues. CDR1 MGHRA and CDR2 YSYEKL come from the germline V gene. V was pared by 0 bases and J by 4 bases, with 7 bases between. The CDR3 DNA sequence: TGCGCCAGCAGCCAAGAGTCCCAGTACAATGAGCAGTTCTTC. Amino acid sequence: CASSQESQYNEQFF.

This chain connects TRBV9 to TRBJ1-1; a possible D gene is TRBD1 (6 bases). Germline CDR1 reads SGDLS; CDR2 reads YYNGEE. V dropped 2 bases and J dropped 1 base, with 12 bases sitting between them. The CDR3 contains 15 residues. The CDR3: CASSVQGQTNTEAFF. In DNA form, the CDR3 reads TGTGCCAGCAGCGTCCAAGGACAGACGAACACTGAAGCTTTCTTT.

This clone occurred a few times. The chain is built from TRBV30 and TRBJ1-6, with 8 bases identical to TRBD1. V dropped 5 bases and J dropped 10; count of bases not matched to a gene: 13. CDR1 is GTSNPN and CDR2 is SVGIG in the germline V gene (reference sequence). This CDR3 spans 15 amino acids. This chain's CDR3 is CAWGTGGSVWSPLHF. In nucleotides, the CDR3 is TGTGCCTGGGGTACAGGGGGTTCGGTTTGGTCACCCCTCCACTTT.

The V and J genes are TRBV2 and TRBJ2-2; TRBD2 is a possible D gene (5 bases). V shed 5 bases and J shed 5 bases, with 9 bases lying between them. The CDR3 consists of 13 residues. CDR1 SNHLY and CDR2 FYNNEI come from the germline V gene. The CDR3 is CASSTRTTGELFF. Written as DNA, the CDR3 is TGTGCCAGCAGTACTAGAACTACCGGGGAGCTGTTTTTT.

This chain joins TRBV14 and TRBJ1-1; D perhaps matches TRBD1 (5 bases). This CDR3 comprises 15 residues. Per the germline V gene, CDR1 is SGHDN and CDR2 is FVKESK. V was pared by 1 base and J by 0 bases, with 9 bases between. The CDR3 DNA reads as TGTGCCAGCAGCCAAGTTCCAGGGATGAACACTGAAGCTTTCTTT. The encoded protein is CASSQVPGMNTEAFF.

The chain combines TRBV6-5 with TRBJ1-1, with TRBD1 as a possible D gene (6 bases). The V end was cut by 8 bases, the J end by 5 bases, with 12 bases between. Germline CDR1 and CDR2: MNHEY and SVGAGI. The CDR3 sequence is 12 residues long. The DNA of the CDR3 is TGTGCCAGCGTCACAGGGAATACTGAAGCTTTCTTT. Residues: CASVTGNTEAFF.

The chain is built from TRBV18 and TRBJ2-4; D might be TRBD1 (6 bases). Germline V CDR1 and CDR2: KGHSH, LQKENI. CDR3 size: 14 residues. The germline V and J ends were trimmed by 5 bases and 9 bases, with 17 bases remaining between them. The CDR3 spells CASSVQGSRSIQYF. DNA of the CDR3: TGTGCCAGCTCAGTACAGGGAAGTAGAAGCATTCAGTACTTC.

This clone was found a few times. The chain combines TRBV19 with TRBJ1-5, with D perhaps matching TRBD1 (5 bases). The germline gives CDR1 LNHDA, CDR2 SQIVND (reference sequence). This CDR3 is built from 15 residues. V was pared by 6 bases and J by 6 bases, with 18 bases between. CDR3 residues: CASSKPGRPAQPQHF. The CDR3, as DNA: TGTGCCAGTAGCAAACCGGGACGCCCGGCTCAGCCCCAGCATTTT.

The chain is built from TRBV2 and TRBJ1-1; no reliable D call. The CDR3 contains 11 residues. Germline V CDR1 and CDR2: SNHLY, FYNNEI. With 6 bases removed from V and 7 bases from J, the gap between germline ends came to 9 bases. Here the CDR3 reads CASRREVEAFF. In DNA form, the CDR3 reads TGTGCCAGCAGGCGAGAAGTTGAAGCTTTCTTT. Supplemented by reference TRBV2 and TRBJ1-1, the full variable domain reads EPEVTQTPSHQVTQMGQEVILRCVPISNHLYFYWYRQILGQKVEFLVSFYNNEISEKSEIFDDQFSVERPDGSNFTLKIRSTKLEDSAMYFCASRREVEAFFGQGTRLTVV.

The chain is built from TRBV10-3 and TRBJ2-2; D perhaps matches TRBD1 (6 bases). From germline, CDR1 is ENHRY and CDR2 SYGVKD. The CDR3 runs to 13 residues. V lost 5 bases and J lost 3, with 7 bases in between. The CDR3 spells CAISRQDTGELFF. CDR3 DNA: TGTGCCATCAGTCGACAGGACACCGGGGAGCTGTTTTTT.

In this sample, this clone turned up a few times. The gene calls are TRBV5-4 and TRBJ2-4; 8 nucleotides line up with TRBD1. CDR1 and CDR2 from the germline V gene are SGHNT and YYREEE (reference sequence). This CDR3 contains 14 residues. With 4 bases clipped from V and 6 bases from J, the junction kept 6 bases outside the gene matches. This CDR3 is CASSTTDRANIQYF. The CDR3 DNA is TGTGCCAGCAGCACTACGGACAGGGCAAACATTCAGTACTTC. Supplemented by reference TRBV5-4 and TRBJ2-4, the full variable domain reads ETGVTQSPTHLIKTRGQQVTLRCSSQSGHNTVSWYQQALGQGPQFIFQYYREEENGRGNFPPRFSGLQFPNYSSELNVNALELDDSALYLCASSTTDRANIQYFGAGTRLSVL.

The chain is built from TRBV5-4 and TRBJ1-5, with D unresolved. Germline CDR1 SGHNT, CDR2 YYREEE (reference sequence). V lost 0 bases and J 4 bases, leaving 5 bases between the germline ends. The CDR3 is 13 amino acids. CDR3 DNA: TGTGCCAGCAGCTTGGCTCCGAATCAGCCCCAGCATTTT. This translates into CASSLAPNQPQHF.

The V call is TRBV5-1, the J call TRBJ1-1; D call uncertain. The V gene's germline CDR1 is SGHRS and CDR2 YFSETQ. V gave up 2 bases and J gave up 3 bases, with 8 bases separating them. The CDR3 contains 13 residues. DNA for the CDR3: TGCGCCAGCAGCTTAGACATCTACACTGAAGCTTTCTTT. It yields the protein CASSLDIYTEAFF.

This chain connects TRBV12-2 to TRBJ1-1; TRBD1, the table's D call, lacks a check against the DNA. TRBV12-2 is a listed pseudogene. This CDR3 has 19 residues. This chain's CDR3 is CASRLGYYRDRGTGTEAFF. CDR3 nucleotides: TGTGCAAGTCGCTTAGGCTACTACCGGGACAGGGGTACGGGCACTGAAGCTTTCTTT.

This clone was recorded a few times. The chain employs TRBV7-7 and TRBJ2-2; no reliable D call. The germline V gene has CDR1 SSHAT and CDR2 FNYEAQ (reference sequence). The length of the CDR3 is 14 residues. The V gene lost 3 bases and the J gene lost 7 bases, with 12 bases spanning the gap. The CDR3 region is CASSFVEWGGELFF. The CDR3 bases are TGTGCCAGCAGCTTCGTGGAGTGGGGCGGGGAGCTGTTTTTT.

The chain joins TRBV5-1 to TRBJ2-3, with 10 bases identical to TRBD2. V lost 4 bases and J lost 1; bases outside the gene matches: 3. Germline-derived CDR1 and CDR2 are SGHRS and YFSETQ. This CDR3 is built from 15 residues. Here the CDR3 DNA reads TGCGCCAGCAGCGGTCTAGCGGGGGGCACAGATACGCAGTATTTT. Its translation: CASSGLAGGTDTQYF.

This chain connects TRBV5-1 to TRBJ2-3; 8 bases align to TRBD2. The V segment lost 0 bases and the J segment 3 bases; nucleotides outside the gene matches: 6. The CDR3 is 16 amino acids. Germline V gives CDR1 SGHRS, CDR2 YFSETQ. The CDR3 loop is CASSLVGGAITDTQYF. CDR3 nucleotides: TGCGCCAGCAGCTTGGTCGGGGGGGCCATTACAGATACGCAGTATTTT.

The V and J genes are TRBV6-5 and TRBJ1-6; TRBD1 matches at 7 bases. CDR3 length: 15 residues. With V trimmed by 7 bases and J by 7 bases, 10 bases remained unmatched. Germline lookup yields CDR1 MNHEY and CDR2 SVGAGI. The CDR3 sequence is CASNSRGAGNSPLHF. The CDR3 region has the DNA TGTGCCAGCAACTCCAGGGGGGCTGGCAATTCACCCCTCCACTTT.